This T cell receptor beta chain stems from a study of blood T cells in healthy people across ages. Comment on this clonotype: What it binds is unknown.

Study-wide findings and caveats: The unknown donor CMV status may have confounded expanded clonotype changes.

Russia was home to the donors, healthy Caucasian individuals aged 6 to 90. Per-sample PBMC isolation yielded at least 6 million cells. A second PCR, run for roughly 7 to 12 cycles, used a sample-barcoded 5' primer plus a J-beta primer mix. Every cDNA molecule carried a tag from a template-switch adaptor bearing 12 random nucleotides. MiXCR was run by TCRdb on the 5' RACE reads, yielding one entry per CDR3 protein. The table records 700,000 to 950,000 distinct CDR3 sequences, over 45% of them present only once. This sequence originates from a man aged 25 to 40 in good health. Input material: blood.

In DNA, the CDR3 is TGTGCCACCAGTGATTTAGGGAGCTCCTACAATGAGCAGTTCTTC. It yields the protein CATSDLGSSYNEQFF. The rearrangement joins TRBV24-1 to TRBJ2-1; D perhaps matches TRBD2 (5 bases). The germline V and J ends were trimmed by 1 base and 0 bases, with 6 bases remaining between them. CDR3 length: 15 residues. Germline lookup yields CDR1 KGHDR and CDR2 SFDVKD.